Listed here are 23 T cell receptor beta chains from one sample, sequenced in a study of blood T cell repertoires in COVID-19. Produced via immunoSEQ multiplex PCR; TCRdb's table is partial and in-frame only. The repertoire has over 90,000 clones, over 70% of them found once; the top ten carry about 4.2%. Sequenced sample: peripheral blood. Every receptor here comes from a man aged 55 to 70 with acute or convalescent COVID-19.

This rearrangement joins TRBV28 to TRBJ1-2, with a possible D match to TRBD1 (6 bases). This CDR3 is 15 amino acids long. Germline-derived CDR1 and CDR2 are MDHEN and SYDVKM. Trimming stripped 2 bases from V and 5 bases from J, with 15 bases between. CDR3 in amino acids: CASSLRGGSGYGYTF. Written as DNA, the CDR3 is TGTGCCAGCAGTTTAAGGGGGGGCTCAGGGTATGGCTACACCTTC.

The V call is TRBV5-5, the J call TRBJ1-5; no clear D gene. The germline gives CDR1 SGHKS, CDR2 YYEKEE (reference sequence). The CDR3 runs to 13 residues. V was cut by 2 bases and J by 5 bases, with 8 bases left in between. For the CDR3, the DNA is TGTGCCAGCAGCTTAGTCTGGCATCAGCCCCAGCATTTT. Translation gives CASSLVWHQPQHF. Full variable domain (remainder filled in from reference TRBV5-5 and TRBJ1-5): DAGVTQSPTHLIKTRGQQVTLRCSPISGHKSVSWYQQVLGQGPQFIFQYYEKEERGRGNFPDRFSARQFPNYSSELNVNALLLGDSALYLCASSLVWHQPQHFGDGTRLSIL.

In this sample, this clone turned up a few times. The DNA for the CDR3 is TGTGCCATCAGTGAGTCTCGGCAGGGGAGCTATGGCTACACCTTC. Amino acids: CAISESRQGSYGYTF. The rearrangement links TRBV10-3 to TRBJ1-2; tentatively, D is TRBD1 (6 bases). The CDR3 is made up of 15 amino acids. V gave up 0 bases and J gave up 4 bases, with 12 bases separating them. Germline values: CDR1 ENHRY, CDR2 SYGVKD.

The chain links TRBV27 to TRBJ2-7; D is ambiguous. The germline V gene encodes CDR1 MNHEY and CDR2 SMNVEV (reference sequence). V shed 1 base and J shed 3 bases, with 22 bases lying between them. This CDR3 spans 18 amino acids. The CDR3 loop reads CASSLFGGAASKGYEQYF. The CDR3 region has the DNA TGTGCCAGCAGTTTATTTGGTGGCGCGGCATCCAAAGGCTACGAGCAGTACTTC.

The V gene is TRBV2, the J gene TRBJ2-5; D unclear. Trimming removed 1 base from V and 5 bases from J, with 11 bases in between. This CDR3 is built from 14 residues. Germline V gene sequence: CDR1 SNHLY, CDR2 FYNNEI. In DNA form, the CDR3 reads TGTGCCAGCAGTGAAGATCGGGTCGGGGAGACCCAGTACTTC. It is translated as CASSEDRVGETQYF.

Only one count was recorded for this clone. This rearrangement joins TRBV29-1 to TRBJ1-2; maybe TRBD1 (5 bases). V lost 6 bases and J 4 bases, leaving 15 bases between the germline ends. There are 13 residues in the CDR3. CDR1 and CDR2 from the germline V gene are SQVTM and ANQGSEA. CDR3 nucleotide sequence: TGCAGCGTCAGGAAAGGGGAGGCCTATGGCTACACCTTC. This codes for CSVRKGEAYGYTF.

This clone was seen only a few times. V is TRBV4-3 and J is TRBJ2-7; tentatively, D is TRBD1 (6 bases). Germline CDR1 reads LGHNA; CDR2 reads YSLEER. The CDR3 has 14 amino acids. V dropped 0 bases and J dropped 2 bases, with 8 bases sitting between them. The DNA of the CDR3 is TGCGCCAGCAGCCAAGATTACAGGGCCTACGAGCAGTACTTC. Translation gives CASSQDYRAYEQYF.

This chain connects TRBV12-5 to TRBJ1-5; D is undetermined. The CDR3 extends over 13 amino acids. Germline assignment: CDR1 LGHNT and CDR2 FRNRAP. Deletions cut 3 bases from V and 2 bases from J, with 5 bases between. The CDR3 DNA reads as TGTGCTAGTGGTTTCGGGGGCAATCAGCCCCAGCATTTT. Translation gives CASGFGGNQPQHF.

The CDR3 loop reads CAISGQGDTGELFF. CDR3 bases: TGTGCCATCAGTGGACAGGGGGACACCGGGGAGCTGTTTTTT. The V call is TRBV10-3, the J call TRBJ2-2; TRBD1 matches at 9 bases. The CDR3 has 14 residues. Germline V lookup: CDR1 ENHRY, CDR2 SYGVKD. Trimming removed 4 bases from V and 3 bases from J; junction bases left unmatched: 0.

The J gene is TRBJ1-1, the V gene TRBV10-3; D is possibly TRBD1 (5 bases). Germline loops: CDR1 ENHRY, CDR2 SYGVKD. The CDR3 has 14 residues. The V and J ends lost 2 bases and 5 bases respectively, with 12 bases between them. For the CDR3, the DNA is TGTGCCATCAGTGAGGCCTCCGGGGGGACTGAAGCTTTCTTT. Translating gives CAISEASGGTEAFF.

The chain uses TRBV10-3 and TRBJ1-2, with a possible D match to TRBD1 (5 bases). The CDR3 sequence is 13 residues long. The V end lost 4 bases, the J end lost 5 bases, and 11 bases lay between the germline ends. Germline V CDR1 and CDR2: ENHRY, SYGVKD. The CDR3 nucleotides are TGTGCCATCAGTGTCGGGGGTTTGTATGGCTACACCTTC. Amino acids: CAISVGGLYGYTF.

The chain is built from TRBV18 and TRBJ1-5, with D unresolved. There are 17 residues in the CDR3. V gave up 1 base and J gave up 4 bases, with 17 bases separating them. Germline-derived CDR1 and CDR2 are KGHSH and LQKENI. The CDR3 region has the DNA TGTGCCAGCTCACCACTCCCCGCCGGGGTTACGAATCAGCCCCAGCATTTT. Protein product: CASSPLPAGVTNQPQHF.

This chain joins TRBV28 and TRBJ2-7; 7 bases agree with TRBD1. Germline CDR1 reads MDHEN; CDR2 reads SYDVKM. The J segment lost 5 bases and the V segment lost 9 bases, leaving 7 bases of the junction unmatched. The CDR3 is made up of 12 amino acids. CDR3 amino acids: CASQGVRNEQYF. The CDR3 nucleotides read TGTGCCAGTCAGGGGGTACGAAACGAGCAGTACTTC.

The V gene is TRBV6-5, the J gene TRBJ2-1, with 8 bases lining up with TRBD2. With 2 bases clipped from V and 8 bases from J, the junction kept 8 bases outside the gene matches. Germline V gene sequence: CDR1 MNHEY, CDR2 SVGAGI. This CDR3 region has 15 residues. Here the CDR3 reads CASSYGIAGTYEQFF. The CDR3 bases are TGTGCCAGCAGTTACGGAATAGCGGGGACGTATGAGCAGTTCTTC.

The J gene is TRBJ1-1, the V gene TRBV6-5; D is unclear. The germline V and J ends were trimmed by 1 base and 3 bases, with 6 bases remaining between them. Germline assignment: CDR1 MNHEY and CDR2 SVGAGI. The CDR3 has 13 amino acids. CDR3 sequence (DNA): TGTGCCAGCAGTTACTTCCCGGACACTGAAGCTTTCTTT. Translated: CASSYFPDTEAFF.

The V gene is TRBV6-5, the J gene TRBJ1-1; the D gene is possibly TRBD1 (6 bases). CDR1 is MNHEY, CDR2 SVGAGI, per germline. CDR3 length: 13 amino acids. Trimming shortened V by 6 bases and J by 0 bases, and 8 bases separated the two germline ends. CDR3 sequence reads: CASRDSLNTEAFF. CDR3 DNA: TGTGCCAGCAGGGACAGTCTGAACACTGAAGCTTTCTTT.

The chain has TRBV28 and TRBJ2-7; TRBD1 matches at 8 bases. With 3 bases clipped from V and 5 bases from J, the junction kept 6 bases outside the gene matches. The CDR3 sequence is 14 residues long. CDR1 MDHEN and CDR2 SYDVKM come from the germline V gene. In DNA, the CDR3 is TGTGCCAGCAGTTTGCCAGGGGGCTATAACGAGCAGTACTTC. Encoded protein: CASSLPGGYNEQYF.

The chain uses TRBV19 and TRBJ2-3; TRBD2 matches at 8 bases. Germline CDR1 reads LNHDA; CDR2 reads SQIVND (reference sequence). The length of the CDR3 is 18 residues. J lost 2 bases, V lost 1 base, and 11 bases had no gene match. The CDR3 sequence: CASSIVYWLAGSTDTQYF. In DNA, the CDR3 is TGTGCCAGTAGTATAGTCTATTGGCTAGCGGGTTCCACAGATACGCAGTATTTT.

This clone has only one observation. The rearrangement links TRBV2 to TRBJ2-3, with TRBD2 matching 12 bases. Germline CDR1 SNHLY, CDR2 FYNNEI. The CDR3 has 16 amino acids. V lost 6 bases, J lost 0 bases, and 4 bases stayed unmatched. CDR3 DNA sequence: TGTGCCAGCAGCGTTGGGACTAGCGGGAGCACAGATACGCAGTATTTT. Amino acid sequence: CASSVGTSGSTDTQYF.

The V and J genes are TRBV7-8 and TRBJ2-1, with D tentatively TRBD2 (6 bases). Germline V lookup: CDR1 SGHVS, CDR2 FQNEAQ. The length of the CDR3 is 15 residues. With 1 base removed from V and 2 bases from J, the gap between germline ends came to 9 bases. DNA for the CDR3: TGTGCCAGCAGCTTAGGGGGCGGGGCCTACAATGAGCAGTTCTTC. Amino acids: CASSLGGGAYNEQFF.

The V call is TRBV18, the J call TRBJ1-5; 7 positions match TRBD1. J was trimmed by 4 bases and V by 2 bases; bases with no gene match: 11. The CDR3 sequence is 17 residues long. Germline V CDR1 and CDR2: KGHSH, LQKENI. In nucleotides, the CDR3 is TGTGCCAGCTCACCATCAGTGGTTGCAGGGGGAAATCAGCCCCAGCATTTT. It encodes CASSPSVVAGGNQPQHF.

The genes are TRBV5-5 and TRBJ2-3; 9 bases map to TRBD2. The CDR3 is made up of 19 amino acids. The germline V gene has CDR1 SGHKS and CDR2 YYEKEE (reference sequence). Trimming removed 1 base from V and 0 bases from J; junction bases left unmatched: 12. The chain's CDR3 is CASSLLGATSGFSTDTQYF. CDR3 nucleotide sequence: TGTGCCAGCAGCTTGCTGGGTGCCACTAGCGGGTTTAGCACAGATACGCAGTATTTT.

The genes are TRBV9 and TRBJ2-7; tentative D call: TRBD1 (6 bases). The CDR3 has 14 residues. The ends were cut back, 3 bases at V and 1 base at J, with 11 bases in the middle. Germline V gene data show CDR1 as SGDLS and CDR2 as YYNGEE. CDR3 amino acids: CASSAQGLSYEQYF. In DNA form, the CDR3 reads TGTGCCAGCAGCGCTCAGGGGTTGTCCTACGAGCAGTACTTC. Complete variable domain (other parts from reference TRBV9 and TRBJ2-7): DSGVTQTPKHLITATGQRVTLRCSPRSGDLSVYWYQQSLDQGLQFLIQYYNGEERAKGNILERFSAQQFPDLHSELNLSSLELGDSALYFCASSAQGLSYEQYFGPGTRLTVT.